This entry features one TCR beta chain sequence. The data were obtained in a study of blood T cell repertoires in COVID-19. Cohort placement rested on clinical history that participants reported themselves. Someone with COVID-19 had been met by exposed participants within 2 weeks before study entry. Germline V lookup: CDR1 MGHRA, CDR2 YSYEKL. Trimming at V came to 8 bases and at J to 11 bases, leaving 4 bases not matched to a gene. There are 11 residues in the CDR3. Original processing notes: Counts of nucleated cells, estimated from reference gene primer amplification, were obtained. Sequenced by immunoSEQ multiplex PCR; TCRdb stores in-frame clones only, minus some. V and J calls and clone size are as listed in that table; D and trimming were resolved from the DNA. The sample lists roughly 270,000 clones; around 80% were seen once.

This sequence joins TRBV4-1 and TRBJ2-1, with TRBD1 matching 9 bases. The source of this sequence is a man in his forties who had been exposed to COVID-19. Specimen: PBMCs or T cells enriched from blood (not recorded which). CDR3 DNA sequence: TGCGCCAGCCGGACAGGGGACAAGCAGTTCTTC. It translates to CASRTGDKQFF.